What follows are 26 T cell receptor beta chains derived from one specimen sequenced in a study of blood T cell repertoires in COVID-19. Profiled with immunoSEQ multiplex PCR; TCRdb holds only in-frame clones, not every one. This table holds some 300,000 clones, roughly 90% found once. The sample comprised PBMCs or T cells enriched from blood (not recorded which). The receptors shown here come from a woman aged 40 to 49 who had recovered from COVID-19.

This chain uses TRBV7-3 with TRBJ2-1; tentatively, D is TRBD1 (6 bases). The germline V gene encodes CDR1 SGHTA and CDR2 FQGTGA. Trimming took off 4 bases at V and 9 bases at J, with 10 bases between the two ends. The CDR3 has 12 amino acids. The CDR3 spells CASSSQGGEQFF. The CDR3 DNA follows: TGTGCCAGCAGCTCACAGGGTGGTGAGCAGTTCTTC.

The chain carries TRBV18 and TRBJ1-5; 7 nucleotides agree with TRBD1. The CDR3 has 15 amino acids. V shed 0 bases, J shed 4 bases, and the junction held 3 bases outside the gene matches. Germline CDR1 reads KGHSH; CDR2 reads LQKENI. The CDR3 coding sequence is TGTGCCAGCTCACCACCGGAGGGGGCGAATCAGCCCCAGCATTTT. This gives the protein CASSPPEGANQPQHF. The entire variable domain, with the rest obtained from reference TRBV18 and TRBJ1-5, is as follows: NAGVMQNPRHLVRRRGQEARLRCSPMKGHSHVYWYRQLPEEGLKFMVYLQKENIIDESGMPKERFSAEFPKEGPSILRIQQVVRGDSAAYFCASSPPEGANQPQHFGDGTRLSIL.

The V gene is TRBV6-5, the J gene TRBJ1-3; no clear D. V was shortened by 0 bases and J by 0 bases, with 9 bases between the two germline ends. The CDR3 is 16 amino acids. The germline V gene encodes CDR1 MNHEY and CDR2 SVGAGI. The CDR3 spells CASSYSREFSGNTIYF. The CDR3, as DNA: TGTGCCAGCAGTTACTCGAGAGAATTCTCTGGAAACACCATATATTTT.

This chain links TRBV5-1 with TRBJ1-4; weak D call: TRBD1 (6 bases). CDR1 is SGHRS, CDR2 YFSETQ, per germline. Trimming cost V 0 bases and J 8 bases, with 14 bases left between them. The CDR3 runs 15 residues. The CDR3 coding sequence is TGCGCCAGCAGCTTGGAAGGCAGGGGAGAAGAAAAACTGTTTTTT. Protein product: CASSLEGRGEEKLFF.

The V gene is TRBV5-8, the J gene TRBJ2-3, with D maybe TRBD2 (5 bases). The germline V and J ends were trimmed by 0 bases and 3 bases, with 5 bases remaining between them. The CDR3 runs to 13 residues. Germline CDR1 reads SGHTS; CDR2 reads YDEGEE. In nucleotides, the CDR3 is TGTGCCAGCAGCTTGGCGGGGACAGATACGCAGTATTTT. This codes for CASSLAGTDTQYF.

This rearrangement joins TRBV27 to TRBJ1-1; 8 bases match TRBD1. Germline V gives CDR1 MNHEY, CDR2 SMNVEV (reference sequence). CDR3 length: 13 residues. The V and J ends lost 5 bases and 5 bases, in that order; junction bases with no gene match: 4. CDR3 protein: CASSADRDTEAFF. Written as DNA, the CDR3 is TGTGCCAGCAGTGCGGACAGGGATACTGAAGCTTTCTTT.

The chain joins TRBV6-6 to TRBJ1-1, with a possible D match to TRBD1 (6 bases). Trimming removed 7 bases at V and 4 bases at J, with 19 bases between. This CDR3 spans 15 amino acids. Germline CDR1 is MNHNY and CDR2 is SVGAGI (reference sequence). CDR3 sequence: CASTYGGRKSTEAFF. The CDR3 nucleotides read TGTGCCAGCACCTACGGGGGGCGCAAGAGCACTGAAGCTTTCTTT.

This chain uses TRBV2 with TRBJ1-2; D is perhaps TRBD1 (5 bases). V lost 6 bases and J lost 0, with 17 bases in between. CDR1 and CDR2 from the germline V gene are SNHLY and FYNNEI. This CDR3 region has 16 residues. CDR3 region: CASRRHTGIANYGYTF. The CDR3 nucleotides are TGTGCCAGCAGGAGACACACAGGAATCGCTAACTATGGCTACACCTTC.

V and J are TRBV5-1 and TRBJ2-2; 10 bases map to TRBD1. CDR1 and CDR2 (germline): SGHRS, YFSETQ. The CDR3 is 16 residues long. V shed 0 bases and J 8 bases; nucleotides not matched to a gene: 7. The CDR3 is CASSLGPGQGRGELFF. CDR3 nucleotides: TGCGCCAGCAGCTTGGGACCGGGACAGGGGAGAGGGGAGCTGTTTTTT.

The J gene is TRBJ2-1, the V gene TRBV7-3, with a weak D call TRBD1 (7 bases). The germline gives CDR1 SGHTA, CDR2 FQGTGA. Trimming removed 5 bases from V and 0 bases from J, with 17 bases in between. The CDR3 is made up of 17 amino acids. In DNA, the CDR3 is TGTGCCAGCAGCCCACAGGGGTCGGGGGTCTCCTACAATGAGCAGTTCTTC. It yields the protein CASSPQGSGVSYNEQFF.

The chain carries TRBV4-1 and TRBJ1-3; D not resolved. CDR3 length equals 14 residues. V lost 0 bases and J 4 bases, leaving 7 bases between the germline ends. The germline V gene encodes CDR1 MGHRA and CDR2 YSYEKL. The CDR3 region is CASSQEIAGNTIYF. The CDR3 DNA reads as TGCGCCAGCAGCCAAGAAATAGCGGGAAACACCATATATTTT.

V usage is TRBV6-6 and J usage is TRBJ1-6; 7 bases match TRBD1. The germline CDR1 and CDR2 sequences are MNHNY and SVGAGI (reference sequence). The CDR3 loop spans 14 amino acids. The V segment lost 2 bases and the J segment 12 bases; nucleotides outside the gene matches: 7. Here the CDR3 DNA reads TGTGCCAGCAGTTACGGACAGGACGTCGGACCCCTCCACTTT. It codes for CASSYGQDVGPLHF.

The V call is TRBV30, the J call TRBJ1-1, with 7 bases aligning to TRBD1. The CDR3 contains 14 residues. Germline V lookup: CDR1 GTSNPN, CDR2 SVGIG (reference sequence). With 7 bases clipped from V and 0 bases from J, the junction kept 8 bases outside the gene matches. The CDR3 DNA is TGTGCCTCCCGTCGACAGGGCCTGAACACTGAAGCTTTCTTT. Translating gives CASRRQGLNTEAFF.

This chain joins TRBV1 and TRBJ1-5. TRBV1 is deemed a pseudogene. This CDR3 spans 19 amino acids. The CDR3 region is CTSSQGGEPRRQGHQPQHF. CDR3 DNA: TGCACCAGCAGCCAAGGAGGAGAACCGAGACGCCAAGGCCATCAGCCCCAGCATTTT.

The genes are TRBV4-2 and TRBJ2-5, with D possibly TRBD2 on 5 matching bases. Germline CDR1 LGHNA, CDR2 YNFKEQ. V lost 1 base and J 3 bases, leaving 9 bases between the germline ends. The length of the CDR3 is 14 residues. The CDR3 is CASSQGQREETQYF. For the CDR3, the DNA is TGTGCCAGCAGCCAAGGTCAGAGGGAAGAGACCCAGTACTTC.

V usage is TRBV19 and J usage is TRBJ1-3; D not certain. The CDR3 consists of 15 residues. Between the trimmed V and J ends, which lost 8 bases and 4 bases, there was a span of 18 bases. The germline gives CDR1 LNHDA, CDR2 SQIVND (reference sequence). CDR3 sequence: CASRRVRRNGNTIYF. The CDR3 DNA follows: TGTGCCAGTCGCCGAGTAAGGAGGAACGGAAACACCATATATTTT. Together with reference TRBV19 and TRBJ1-3, the CDR3 gives the full variable domain: DGGITQSPKYLFRKEGQNVTLSCEQNLNHDAMYWYRQDPGQGLRLIYYSQIVNDFQKGDIAEGYSVSREKKESFPLTVTSAQKNPTAFYLCASRRVRRNGNTIYFGEGSWLTVV.

This clone showed up just once. The chain employs TRBV15 and TRBJ1-2; D perhaps matches TRBD1 (5 bases). V lost 6 bases, J lost 2 bases, and 28 bases lay in between. Germline assignment: CDR1 LNHNV and CDR2 YYDKDF (reference sequence). There are 19 residues in the CDR3. As DNA, the CDR3 is TGTGCCACCAGGGCGGGATTTGGTGACAGTAACTTAGGGAACTATGGCTACACCTTC. The encoded protein is CATRAGFGDSNLGNYGYTF.

Points on this clone: Other DNA sequences in the same sample also yield this CDR3. The rearrangement joins TRBV5-1 to TRBJ1-1, with 7 bases matching TRBD1. Germline-derived CDR1 and CDR2 are SGHRS and YFSETQ. This CDR3 comprises 15 residues. V lost 0 bases to trimming and J lost 1 base; unmatched junction nucleotides: 3. CDR3 protein: CASSLGQGSNTEAFF. In DNA, the CDR3 is TGCGCCAGCAGCTTGGGACAGGGTTCGAACACTGAAGCTTTCTTT.

This clone was seen once. V usage is TRBV29-1 and J usage is TRBJ1-2; 9 nucleotides line up with TRBD1. Trimming took 1 base from V and 4 from J; bases not matched to a gene: 4. CDR3 length: 14 residues. Germline CDR1 reads SQVTM; CDR2 reads ANQGSEA. The CDR3 DNA reads TGCAGCGTTGAAGGACAGGGGGAGACCTATGGCTACACCTTC. Translation: CSVEGQGETYGYTF.

CDR3 DNA: TGCGCCAGCAGCCGCGACAGGGGGCAGGGCACCGGGGAGCTGTTTTTT. Protein sequence: CASSRDRGQGTGELFF. This chain links TRBV4-3 with TRBJ2-2; 10 nucleotides align to TRBD1. The germline V gene has CDR1 LGHNA and CDR2 YSLEER. CDR3 length: 16 amino acids. V lost 4 bases to trimming and J lost 4 bases; unmatched junction nucleotides: 6.

A few counts support this clone. The gene calls are TRBV7-9 and TRBJ1-4; weak D call: TRBD1 (5 bases). Germline V gene sequence: CDR1 SEHNR, CDR2 FQNEAQ (reference sequence). V lost 4 bases to trimming and J lost 0 bases, with 9 bases between them. The CDR3 length is 15 residues. Here the CDR3 reads CASSSTATTNEKLFF. The CDR3 bases are TGTGCCAGCAGCTCGACAGCTACAACTAATGAAAAACTGTTTTTT.

As to this clone: This sample includes further DNA sequences coding for the same CDR3. This chain connects TRBV5-1 to TRBJ2-5, with D unclear. Deletions cut 0 bases from V and 2 bases from J, with 8 bases between. Germline values: CDR1 SGHRS, CDR2 YFSETQ. This CDR3 is built from 14 residues. CDR3 residues: CASSLAPGQETQYF. The CDR3 region has the DNA TGCGCCAGCAGCTTGGCCCCAGGACAAGAGACCCAGTACTTC. The whole variable domain, filled in from reference TRBV5-1 and TRBJ2-5, reads KAGVTQTPRYLIKTRGQQVTLSCSPISGHRSVSWYQQTPGQGLQFLFEYFSETQRNKGNFPGRFSGRQFSNSRSEMNVSTLELGDSALYLCASSLAPGQETQYFGPGTRLLVL.

J is TRBJ2-1 and V is TRBV19; weak D call: TRBD1 (6 bases). The CDR3 runs 15 residues. Trimming stripped 4 bases from V and 8 bases from J, with 18 bases between. Germline CDR1 is LNHDA and CDR2 is SQIVND (reference sequence). CDR3 in DNA: TGTGCCAGTAGTACAACCCGGGACAAGGGGCATGAGCAGTTCTTC. Translation: CASSTTRDKGHEQFF.

The chain recombines TRBV5-1 with TRBJ2-3, with 10 bases fitting TRBD2. CDR1 and CDR2 (germline): SGHRS, YFSETQ. Germline trimming cut 3 bases from V and 2 bases from J; bases unmatched to any gene: 12. The CDR3 extends over 18 amino acids. The CDR3 bases are TGCGCCAGCAGCTCGGGGCTACTAGCGGGGCAGTTCACAGATACGCAGTATTTT. Its translation is CASSSGLLAGQFTDTQYF.

This clone was picked up a small number of times. The V and J genes are TRBV11-2 and TRBJ1-1; weak D call: TRBD1 (6 bases). The CDR3 is made up of 16 amino acids. V lost 2 bases and J 6 bases, leaving 19 bases between the germline ends. CDR1 and CDR2 (germline): SGHAT, FQNNGV. DNA of the CDR3: TGTGCCAGCAGCTTAACCATATCAGGGGAGAGGGCTGAAGCTTTCTTT. Its translation is CASSLTISGERAEAFF.

The V and J genes are TRBV28 and TRBJ1-2; D not certain. V was shortened by 2 bases and J by 5 bases, with 12 bases between the two germline ends. Germline lookup yields CDR1 MDHEN and CDR2 SYDVKM. CDR3 length: 14 residues. CDR3 amino acids: CASSLTAGGYGYTF. As DNA, the CDR3 is TGTGCCAGCAGTTTAACGGCAGGCGGGTATGGCTACACCTTC.